The 2 T cell receptor beta chains below were found in one sample sequenced in a study of shared clonotypes between healthy human individuals. TCRdb's table, derived via immunoSEQ multiplex PCR, lists solely in-frame clones and lacks some. The table shows roughly 380,000 clones, with 90% to 98% occurring only once. The sequencing sample was made of memory CD8+ T cells sorted from blood. Subset reported: CD45RO+ cells pooled with CCR7-negative TemRA cells. The receptors shown here come from a young man in good health.

The J gene is TRBJ2-5, the V gene TRBV10-3, with unresolved D. The ends were cut back, 7 bases at V and 2 bases at J, with 11 bases in the middle. CDR1 ENHRY and CDR2 SYGVKD come from the germline V gene. This CDR3 has 13 amino acids. The CDR3 loop is CAITSQAQETQYF. The CDR3 bases are TGTGCCATCACTTCCCAGGCACAAGAGACCCAGTACTTC.

V and J are TRBV7-9 and TRBJ2-5; TRBD2 agrees at 10 bases. Per the germline V gene, CDR1 is SEHNR and CDR2 is FQNEAQ (reference sequence). This CDR3 has 15 amino acids. The ends lost 2 bases at V and 5 bases at J; junction bases unmatched: 5. CDR3 in amino acids: CASSLPLTSGETQYF. Here the CDR3 DNA reads TGTGCCAGCAGCTTACCGTTGACTAGCGGGGAGACCCAGTACTTC. Looking up the rest from reference TRBV7-9 and TRBJ2-5 gives the full variable domain: DTGVSQNPRHKITKRGQNVTFRCDPISEHNRLYWYRQTLGQGPEFLTYFQNEAQLEKSRLLSDRFSAERPKGSFSTLEIQRTEQGDSAMYLCASSLPLTSGETQYFGPGTRLLVL.